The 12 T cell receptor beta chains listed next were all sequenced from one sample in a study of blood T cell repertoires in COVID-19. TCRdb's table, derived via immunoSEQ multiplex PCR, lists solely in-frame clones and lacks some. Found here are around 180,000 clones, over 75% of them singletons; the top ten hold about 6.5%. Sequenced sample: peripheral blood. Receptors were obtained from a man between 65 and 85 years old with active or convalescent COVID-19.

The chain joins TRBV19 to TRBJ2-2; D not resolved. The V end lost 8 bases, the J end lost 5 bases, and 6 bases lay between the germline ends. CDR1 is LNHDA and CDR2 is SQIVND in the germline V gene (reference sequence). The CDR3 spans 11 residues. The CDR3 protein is CASGLTGELFF. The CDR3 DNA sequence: TGTGCCAGTGGGCTTACCGGGGAGCTGTTTTTT.

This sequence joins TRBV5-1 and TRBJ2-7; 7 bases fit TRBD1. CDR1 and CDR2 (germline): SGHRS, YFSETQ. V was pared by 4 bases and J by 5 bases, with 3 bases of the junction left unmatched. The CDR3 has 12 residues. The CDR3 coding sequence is TGCGCCAGCAGCCAGACAGGGAACGAGCAGTACTTC. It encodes CASSQTGNEQYF.

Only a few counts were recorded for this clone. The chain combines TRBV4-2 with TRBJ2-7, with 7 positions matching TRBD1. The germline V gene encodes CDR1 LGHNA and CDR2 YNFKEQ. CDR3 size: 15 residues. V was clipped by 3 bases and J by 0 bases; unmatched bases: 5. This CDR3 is CASSQLGQNSYEQYF. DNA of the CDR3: TGTGCCAGCAGCCAGTTGGGACAGAACTCCTACGAGCAGTACTTC.

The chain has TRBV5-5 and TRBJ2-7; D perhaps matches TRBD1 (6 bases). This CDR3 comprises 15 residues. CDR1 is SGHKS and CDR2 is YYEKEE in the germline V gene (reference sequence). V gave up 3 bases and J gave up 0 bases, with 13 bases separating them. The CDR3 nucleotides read TGTGCCAGCAGCTCGAGGGGGACCCTCTCCTACGAGCAGTACTTC. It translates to CASSSRGTLSYEQYF. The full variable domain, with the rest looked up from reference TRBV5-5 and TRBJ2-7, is DAGVTQSPTHLIKTRGQQVTLRCSPISGHKSVSWYQQVLGQGPQFIFQYYEKEERGRGNFPDRFSARQFPNYSSELNVNALLLGDSALYLCASSSRGTLSYEQYFGPGTRLTVT.

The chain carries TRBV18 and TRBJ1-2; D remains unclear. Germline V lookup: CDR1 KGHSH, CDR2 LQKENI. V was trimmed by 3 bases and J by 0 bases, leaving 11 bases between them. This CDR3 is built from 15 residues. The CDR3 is CASSPGFSSNYGYTF. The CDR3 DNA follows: TGTGCCAGCTCACCCGGGTTTAGCTCTAACTATGGCTACACCTTC.

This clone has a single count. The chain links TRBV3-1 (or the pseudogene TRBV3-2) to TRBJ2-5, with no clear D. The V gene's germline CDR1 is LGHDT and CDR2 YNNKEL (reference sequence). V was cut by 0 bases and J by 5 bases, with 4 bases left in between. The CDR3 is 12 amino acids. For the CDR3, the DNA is TGTGCCAGCAGCCAAGATGCGGAGACCCAGTACTTC. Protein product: CASSQDAETQYF.

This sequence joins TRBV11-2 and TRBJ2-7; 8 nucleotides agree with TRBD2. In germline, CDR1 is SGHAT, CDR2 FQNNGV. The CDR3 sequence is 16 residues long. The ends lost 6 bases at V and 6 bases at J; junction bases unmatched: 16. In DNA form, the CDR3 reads TGTGCCAGCAGGGCAGATTTAGCGGGAACCCGGGGCGAGCAGTACTTC. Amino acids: CASRADLAGTRGEQYF.

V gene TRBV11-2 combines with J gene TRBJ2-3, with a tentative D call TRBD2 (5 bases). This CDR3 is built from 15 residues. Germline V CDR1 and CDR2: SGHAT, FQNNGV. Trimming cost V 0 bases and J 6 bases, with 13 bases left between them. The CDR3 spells CASSLDAGSMDTQYF. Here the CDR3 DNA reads TGTGCCAGCAGCTTAGATGCGGGTAGCATGGATACGCAGTATTTT. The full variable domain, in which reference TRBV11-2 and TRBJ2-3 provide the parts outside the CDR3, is EAGVAQSPRYKIIEKRQSVAFWCNPISGHATLYWYQQILGQGPKLLIQFQNNGVVDDSQLPKDRFSAERLKGVDSTLKIQPAKLEDSAVYLCASSLDAGSMDTQYFGPGTRLTVL.

CDR3 coding DNA: TGCGCCAGCAGCTTCGGGACAGAGAACACTGAAGCTTTCTTT. The encoded protein is CASSFGTENTEAFF. This chain links TRBV5-1 with TRBJ1-1; 7 bases match TRBD1. The CDR3 spans 14 residues. CDR1 is SGHRS, CDR2 YFSETQ, per germline. The V segment lost 2 bases and the J segment 1 base; nucleotides outside the gene matches: 2.

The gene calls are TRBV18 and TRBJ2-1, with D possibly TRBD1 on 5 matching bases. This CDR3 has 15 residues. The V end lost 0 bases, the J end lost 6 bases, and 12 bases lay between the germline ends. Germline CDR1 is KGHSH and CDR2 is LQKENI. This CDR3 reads CASSPPGQAFNEQFF. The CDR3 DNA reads TGTGCCAGCTCACCACCGGGGCAGGCTTTCAATGAGCAGTTCTTC.

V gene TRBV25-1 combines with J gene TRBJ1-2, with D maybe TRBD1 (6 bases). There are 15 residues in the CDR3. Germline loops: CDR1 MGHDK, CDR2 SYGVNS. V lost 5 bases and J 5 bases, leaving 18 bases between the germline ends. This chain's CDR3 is CASSLEGQGIYGYTF. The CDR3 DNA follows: TGTGCCAGCAGTCTTGAAGGGCAGGGGATATATGGCTACACCTTC.

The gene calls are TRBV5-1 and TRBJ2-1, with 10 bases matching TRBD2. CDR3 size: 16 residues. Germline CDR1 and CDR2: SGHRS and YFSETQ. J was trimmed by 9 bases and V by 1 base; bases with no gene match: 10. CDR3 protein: CASSLTIAGGVSEQFF. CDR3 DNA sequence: TGCGCCAGCAGCTTGACTATAGCGGGAGGAGTTTCTGAGCAGTTCTTC.